This TCR delta chain appears in the sequencing data of a study of gamma delta lymphoproliferative disorders and STAT genes. Overall study: Delta libraries were made per EuroClonality-NGS working group procedure. Study-level findings and limits: Gamma repertoires grouped patients separately from controls; delta repertoires showed no separation. Controls likely had mixed maturation stages, while leukemic cells were mostly terminal effectors.

The CDR3 consists of 19 residues. In germline, CDR1 is GEAIGNYY, CDR2 EKD. The V and J ends lost 0 bases and 0 bases respectively, with 22 bases between them. TCRdb reapplied CATT to the multiplex PCR reads. The table lists a few thousand delta-chain clones, approximately 1.5% of them singletons. The receptor sequences were amplified from genomic DNA of peripheral blood mononuclear cells. The table lists this clone with a few counts. Its antigen is currently unknown. A far more abundant clone sits one base away, making this likely a read error. Sequenced sample: blood. The rearrangement uses TRDV2 and TRDJ1; D gene ambiguous. The receptor comes from a human donor in good health. The CDR3, as DNA: TGTGCCTGTGACACCATACCCCAGGCGGAAAGCGGGTACACCGATAAACTCATCTTT. Its protein is CACDTIPQAESGYTDKLIF.